This T cell receptor beta chain stems from a study of somatic mutations in cytotoxic T cells in rheumatoid arthritis listed by TCRdb under 2017. In the study overall: A FACSAria II or Sony SH800 was used to flow-sort some V beta antibody-stained T-cell populations at nearly 100% purity, and TCRB sequencing was also done on sorted V beta1+ cells. The study asked whether expanded CD8+ T-cell clones in newly diagnosed, untreated rheumatoid arthritis carry somatic mutations, and used TCRB deep sequencing to characterize clonality. TCRB deep sequencing covered some 65 patients with rheumatoid arthritis along with approximately 20 healthy controls. Patient and control groups had essentially identical median ages. Beyond this particular receptor, the publication reports: It was unknown which antigens the expanded CD8+ clones targeted, and their absence from virus-specific databases did not exclude viral specificity. Several identical CD8+ TCRB sequences were found in both blood and synovial fluid, and in about an eighth of the roughly 60 patients the largest CD8+ clone exceeded 20% of CD8+ cells. An increase of CD8+ clonality with age was seen in patients (Spearman r ~ 0.53) but not in healthy controls. CD8+ T-cell clonality in rheumatoid arthritis patients was not significantly different from that in age-matched healthy controls. The slight underrepresentation of TRBV07 in patients was not corrected for multiple comparisons.

In the case of this clone: Its antigen specificity is not known. Base-call qualities are not available, and no considerably larger clone is one nucleotide away.

TCRB CDR3 sequencing used the immunoSEQ assay on genomic DNA. The authors' analysis ran thus. Nothing other than productive TCRB rearrangements was included in the analyses. Clonality was calculated as a Shannon entropy-based productive clonality index, and a clone was defined by a unique TCRB CDR3 sequence. Repertoire overlap between two samples was calculated from the template counts of each clone relative to total templates per sample. Flow cytometry-measured V-gene usage correlated with V-gene usage from TCRB sequencing, with a Spearman r of about 0.65. TCRdb took this table from immuneACCESS and kept in-frame rearrangements with V and J called. Such tables lack part of the clones; where checked against another copy, unresolved V genes explain under half of the gap, and the rest is unexplained. V and J calls and clone size are as listed in that table; D and trimming were resolved from the DNA. The sample contains some 10,000 clones, approximately 80% of them found a single time. Of the sample, more than 30% is held by the ten largest clones.

Buffy coats from approximately 20 blood donors served as healthy controls, a group that was about 60% female with a median age of 56 years (range roughly 21-75). CD4+ and CD8+ cells were isolated by positive magnetic bead selection on an AutoMACS, and purity was checked by flow cytometry. Peripheral blood mononuclear cells were isolated by Ficoll-Paque PLUS density gradient separation. DNA from CD4-enriched, CD8-enriched or PBMC samples was extracted using Nucleospin Tissue or Tissue XS kits and then quantified on a Qubit 2.0 fluorometer. Spanning cysteine to phenylalanine, the CDR3 consists of 19 amino acids. Solely the CDR3 DNA is kept, with 57 bases framed from the first base. Sequences SEHNR (CDR1) and FQNEAQ (CDR2) are obtained from the germline V gene (reference sequence). At the junction V is shortened by 8 bases and J by 1 base; bases outside the gene matches: 19.

The source material was CD8+ T cells sorted from blood. The rearrangement combines TRBV7-9 with TRBJ2-5, and 10 junction bases match TRBD1. The clonotype was recovered from a man aged 55-75 years in good health. The DNA sequence is given as TGTGCCAGCCCCGCCCGGGACAGGGGCTATAGCGGAAGCCAAGAGACCCAGTACTTC. It encodes CASPARDRGYSGSQETQYF.